This record covers a single T cell receptor beta chain. The antigen is undetermined. This record comes from a study of blood T cells in healthy people across ages. Study findings and constraints: Investigators viewed diversity estimates from one million T cells as underestimates, the study reported. A roughly linear age-dependent decrease characterized TCR beta diversity per million T cells. Long-lived donors had more naive CD4+ cells and higher diversity than aged donors.

Sample-barcoded 5' priming and a J-beta primer mix drove a second PCR of roughly 6 to 12 cycles. Every cDNA molecule bore a tag from a template-switch adaptor containing 12 random nucleotides. A single record per CDR3 protein comes from TCRdb applying MiXCR to the 5' RACE reads. The table lists some 1.5 million distinct CDR3 sequences, over 25% of them singletons, with roughly 8.2% in the top ten. Trimming cost V 6 bases and J 3 bases, with 7 bases left between them. The CDR3 contains 12 residues. The germline gives CDR1 ENHRY, CDR2 SYGVKD. The gene calls are TRBV10-3 and TRBJ2-3; a weak D match, TRBD2 (6 bases). Sequencing was done on a sample of blood. This clonotype originated in a woman younger than 45 in good health. CDR3: CAIRAGTDTQYF. CDR3 bases: TGTGCCATCAGGGCGGGAACAGATACGCAGTATTTT.